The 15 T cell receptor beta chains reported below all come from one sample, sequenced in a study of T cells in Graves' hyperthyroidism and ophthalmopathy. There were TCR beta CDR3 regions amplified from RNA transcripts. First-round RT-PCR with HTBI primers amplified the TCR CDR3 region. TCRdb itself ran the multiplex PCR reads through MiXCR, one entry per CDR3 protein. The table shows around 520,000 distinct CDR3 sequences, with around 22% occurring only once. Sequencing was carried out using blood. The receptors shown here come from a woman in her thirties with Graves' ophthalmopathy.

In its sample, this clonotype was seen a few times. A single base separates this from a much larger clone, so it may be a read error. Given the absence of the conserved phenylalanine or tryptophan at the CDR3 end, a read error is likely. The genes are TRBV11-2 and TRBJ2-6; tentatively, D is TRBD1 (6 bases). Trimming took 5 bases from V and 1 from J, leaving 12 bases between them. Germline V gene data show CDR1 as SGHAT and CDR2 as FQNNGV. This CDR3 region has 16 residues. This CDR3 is CASSPQQGSGANVLTL. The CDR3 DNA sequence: TGTGCCAGCAGCCCCCAACAGGGTTCTGGGGCCAACGTCCTGACTCTC.

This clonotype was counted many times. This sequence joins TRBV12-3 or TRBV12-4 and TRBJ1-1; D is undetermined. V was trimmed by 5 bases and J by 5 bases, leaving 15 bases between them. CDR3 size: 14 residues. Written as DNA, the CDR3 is TGTGCCAGCAGTGGGCCCTATAAGACGACTGAAGCTTTCTTT. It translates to CASSGPYKTTEAFF.

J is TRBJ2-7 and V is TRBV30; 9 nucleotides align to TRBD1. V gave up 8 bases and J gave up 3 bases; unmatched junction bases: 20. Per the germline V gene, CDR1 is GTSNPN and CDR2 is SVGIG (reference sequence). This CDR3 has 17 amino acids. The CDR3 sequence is CAASDVVLETGGYEQYF. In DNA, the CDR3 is TGTGCCGCTAGCGACGTAGTACTCGAGACAGGGGGCTACGAGCAGTACTTC.

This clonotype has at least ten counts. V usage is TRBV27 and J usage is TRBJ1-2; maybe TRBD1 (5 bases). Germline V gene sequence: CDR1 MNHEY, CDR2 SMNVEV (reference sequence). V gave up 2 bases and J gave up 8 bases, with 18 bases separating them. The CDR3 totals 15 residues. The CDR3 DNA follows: TGTGCCAGCAGTTTAGCACAGGTCTCCCCCTTGGGCTACACCTTC. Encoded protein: CASSLAQVSPLGYTF.

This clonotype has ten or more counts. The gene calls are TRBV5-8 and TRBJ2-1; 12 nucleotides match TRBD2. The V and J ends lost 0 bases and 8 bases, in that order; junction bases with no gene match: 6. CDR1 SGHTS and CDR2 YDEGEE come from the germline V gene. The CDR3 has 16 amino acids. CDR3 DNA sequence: TGTGCCAGCAGCTTGGAAATACCTAGCGGGGGGGATGAGCAGTTCTTC. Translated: CASSLEIPSGGDEQFF.

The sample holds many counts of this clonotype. The CDR3 loop reads CASNSDRGGSNQPQHF. CDR3 DNA sequence: TGTGCCAGCAACTCGGACAGGGGAGGTAGCAATCAGCCCCAGCATTTT. The chain uses TRBV12-3 or TRBV12-4 and TRBJ1-5; TRBD1 matches at 9 bases. Losses at the gene ends were 7 bases for V and 0 bases for J; bases not matched to a gene: 7. This CDR3 comprises 16 residues.

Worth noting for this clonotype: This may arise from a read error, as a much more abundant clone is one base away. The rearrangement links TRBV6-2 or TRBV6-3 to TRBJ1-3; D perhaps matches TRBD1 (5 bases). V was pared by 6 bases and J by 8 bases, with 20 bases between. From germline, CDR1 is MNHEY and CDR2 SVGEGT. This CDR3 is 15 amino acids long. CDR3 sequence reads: CASRPTGTAGYTIYF. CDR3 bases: TGTGCCAGCAGGCCTACCGGGACGGCCGGATACACCATATATTTT.

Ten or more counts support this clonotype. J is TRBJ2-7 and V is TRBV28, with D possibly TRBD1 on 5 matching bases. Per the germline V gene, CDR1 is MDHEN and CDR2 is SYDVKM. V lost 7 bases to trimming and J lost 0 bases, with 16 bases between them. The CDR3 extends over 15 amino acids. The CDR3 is CASTLGQGVSYEQYF. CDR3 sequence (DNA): TGTGCCAGCACCCTGGGGCAGGGTGTCTCCTACGAGCAGTACTTC.

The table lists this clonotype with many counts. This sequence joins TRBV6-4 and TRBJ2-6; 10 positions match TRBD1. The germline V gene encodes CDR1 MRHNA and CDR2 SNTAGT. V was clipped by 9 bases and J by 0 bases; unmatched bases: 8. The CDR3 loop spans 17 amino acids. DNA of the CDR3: TGTGCCAGTTCACCGGACAGGGGGTTCTCTGGGGCCAACGTCCTGACTTTC. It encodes CASSPDRGFSGANVLTF.

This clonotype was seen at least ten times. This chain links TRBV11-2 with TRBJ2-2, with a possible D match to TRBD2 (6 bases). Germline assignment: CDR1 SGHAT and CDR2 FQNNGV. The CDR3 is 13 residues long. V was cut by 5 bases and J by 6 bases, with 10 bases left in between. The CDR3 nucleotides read TGTGCCAGCAGCCCTAGCGTGGCCGGGGAGCTGTTTTTT. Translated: CASSPSVAGELFF.

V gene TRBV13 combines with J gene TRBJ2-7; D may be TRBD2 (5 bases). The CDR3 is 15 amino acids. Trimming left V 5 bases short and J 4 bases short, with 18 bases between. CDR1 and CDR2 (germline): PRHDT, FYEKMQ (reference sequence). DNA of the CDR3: TGTGCCAGCAGCAGCGGTCTCCTCTCCCCTTACGAGCAGTACTTC. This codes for CASSSGLLSPYEQYF.

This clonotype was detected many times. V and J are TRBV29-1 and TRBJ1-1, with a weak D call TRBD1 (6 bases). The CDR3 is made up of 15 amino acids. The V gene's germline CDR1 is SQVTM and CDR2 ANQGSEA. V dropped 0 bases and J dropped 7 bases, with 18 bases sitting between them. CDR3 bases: TGCAGCGTTGAAGATCTTAGGGGGTACGGTGATGAAGCTTTCTTT. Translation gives CSVEDLRGYGDEAFF.

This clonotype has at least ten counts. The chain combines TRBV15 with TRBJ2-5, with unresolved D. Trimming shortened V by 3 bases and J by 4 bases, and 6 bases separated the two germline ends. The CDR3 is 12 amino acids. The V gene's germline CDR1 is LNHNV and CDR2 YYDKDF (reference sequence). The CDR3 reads CATSREGETQYF. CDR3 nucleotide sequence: TGTGCCACCAGCAGGGAAGGAGAGACCCAGTACTTC.

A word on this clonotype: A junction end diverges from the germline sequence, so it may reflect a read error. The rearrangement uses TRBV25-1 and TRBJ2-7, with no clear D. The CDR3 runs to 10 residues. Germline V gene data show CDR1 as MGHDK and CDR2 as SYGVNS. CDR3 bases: TGTGCCATCAGTGGGTACGATCAGTACTTC. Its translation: CAISGYDQYF.

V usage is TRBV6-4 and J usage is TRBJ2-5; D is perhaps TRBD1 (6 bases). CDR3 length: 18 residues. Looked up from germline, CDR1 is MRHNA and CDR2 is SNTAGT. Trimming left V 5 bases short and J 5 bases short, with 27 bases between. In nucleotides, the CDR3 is TGTGCCAGCAGTAACACTAGACAGGCCCCGCCTAAGTTGGAGACCCAGTACTTC. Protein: CASSNTRQAPPKLETQYF.